This TCR beta chain was found in a study of regulatory T cells in long-lasting Graves disease. V shed 0 bases and J 0 bases; nucleotides not matched to a gene: 9. The length of the CDR3 is 18 residues. The V gene's germline CDR1 is PRHDT and CDR2 FYEKMQ (reference sequence). Relying on iRepertoire HTBI primers and Arm-PCR of CDR3 regions, the team built TCR beta libraries. Via MiXCR, TCRdb re-called the multiplex PCR reads, giving one row per CDR3 protein. The profile shows about 620,000 distinct CDR3 sequences, 15% to 20% of them singletons. The time point: newly diagnosed GD, antithyroid drugs for less than 3 months. Making the TCR library involved RNA that had been extracted from PBMCs. The same specimen was also included in a second study, on T cells in Graves' hyperthyroidism and ophthalmopathy. That publication notes: In the first-round RT-PCR of the TCR CDR3, the HTBI primer set was used.

The genes are TRBV13 and TRBJ1-2, with 8 nucleotides matching TRBD1. The TCR comes from a woman aged 25 to 39 with Graves disease. Sequences were derived from peripheral blood mononuclear cells (PBMCs), sampled at new diagnosis, from a patient treated with antithyroid drugs. The CDR3 spells CASSLGAGQAGANYGYTF. CDR3 in DNA: TGTGCCAGCAGCTTAGGCGCGGGACAGGCGGGAGCTAACTATGGCTACACCTTC.